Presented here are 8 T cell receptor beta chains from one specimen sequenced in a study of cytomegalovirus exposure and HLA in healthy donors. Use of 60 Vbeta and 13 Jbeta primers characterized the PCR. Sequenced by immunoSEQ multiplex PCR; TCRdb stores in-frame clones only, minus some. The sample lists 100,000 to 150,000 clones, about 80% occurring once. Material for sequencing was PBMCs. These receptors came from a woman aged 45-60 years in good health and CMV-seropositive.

CDR3 nucleotide sequence: TGTGCCAGCAGCTTGGGACTAGCGGGAGACAATGAGCAGTTCTTC. This sequence encodes CASSLGLAGDNEQFF. The V call is TRBV5-4, the J call TRBJ2-1; 12 bases fit TRBD2. Germline CDR1 and CDR2: SGHNT and YYREEE (reference sequence). CDR3 size: 15 residues. V was pared by 0 bases and J by 5 bases, with 0 bases of the junction left unmatched.

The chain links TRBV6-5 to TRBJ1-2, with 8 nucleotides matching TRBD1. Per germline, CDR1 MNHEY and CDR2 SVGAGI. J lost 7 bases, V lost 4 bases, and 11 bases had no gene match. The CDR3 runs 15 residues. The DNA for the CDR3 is TGTGCCAGCAGTTCAATCTCGACAGGGGTGCGTGGCTACACCTTC. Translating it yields CASSSISTGVRGYTF.

This chain's CDR3 is CASSLQGWSRTEAFF. The CDR3 DNA sequence: TGTGCCAGCAGTTTACAGGGGTGGAGTAGGACTGAAGCTTTCTTT. V usage is TRBV6-5 and J usage is TRBJ1-1; 7 nucleotides agree with TRBD1. The CDR3 spans 15 residues. Germline lookup yields CDR1 MNHEY and CDR2 SVGAGI. The V segment lost 4 bases and the J segment 5 bases; nucleotides outside the gene matches: 10.

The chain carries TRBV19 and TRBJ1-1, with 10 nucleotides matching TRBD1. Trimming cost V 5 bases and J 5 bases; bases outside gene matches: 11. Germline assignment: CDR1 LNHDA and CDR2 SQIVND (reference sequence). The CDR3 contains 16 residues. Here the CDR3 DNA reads TGTGCCAGTAGTCCCCGACAGGGGGCAGGGGAGACTGAAGCTTTCTTT. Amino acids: CASSPRQGAGETEAFF.

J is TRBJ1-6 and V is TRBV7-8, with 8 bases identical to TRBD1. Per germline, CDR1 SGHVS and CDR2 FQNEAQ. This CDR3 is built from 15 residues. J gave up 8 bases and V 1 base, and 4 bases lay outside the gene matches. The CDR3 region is CASSLEGTGYSPLHF. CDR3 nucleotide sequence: TGTGCCAGCAGCTTAGAGGGGACAGGATATTCACCCCTCCACTTT.

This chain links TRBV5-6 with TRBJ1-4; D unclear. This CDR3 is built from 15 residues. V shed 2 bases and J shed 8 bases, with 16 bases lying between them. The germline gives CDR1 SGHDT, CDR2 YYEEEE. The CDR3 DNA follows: TGTGCCAGCAGCTTAGCGGGCTTCCTCGGGGAAAAACTGTTTTTT. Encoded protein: CASSLAGFLGEKLFF. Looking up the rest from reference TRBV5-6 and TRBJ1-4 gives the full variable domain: DAGVTQSPTHLIKTRGQQVTLRCSPKSGHDTVSWYQQALGQGPQFIFQYYEEEERQRGNFPDRFSGHQFPNYSSELNVNALLLGDSALYLCASSLAGFLGEKLFFGSGTQLSVL.

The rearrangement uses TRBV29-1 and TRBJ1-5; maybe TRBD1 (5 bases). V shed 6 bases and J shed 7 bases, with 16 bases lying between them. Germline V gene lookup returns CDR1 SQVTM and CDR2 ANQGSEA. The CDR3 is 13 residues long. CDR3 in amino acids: CSVAGGSGQPQHF. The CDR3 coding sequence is TGCAGCGTGGCGGGGGGTAGCGGACAGCCCCAGCATTTT.

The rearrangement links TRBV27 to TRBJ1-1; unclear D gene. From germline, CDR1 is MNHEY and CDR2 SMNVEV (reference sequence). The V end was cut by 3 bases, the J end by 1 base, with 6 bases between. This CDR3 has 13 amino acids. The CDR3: CASSLGGNTEAFF. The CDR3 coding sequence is TGTGCCAGCAGTTTGGGAGGGAACACTGAAGCTTTCTTT.